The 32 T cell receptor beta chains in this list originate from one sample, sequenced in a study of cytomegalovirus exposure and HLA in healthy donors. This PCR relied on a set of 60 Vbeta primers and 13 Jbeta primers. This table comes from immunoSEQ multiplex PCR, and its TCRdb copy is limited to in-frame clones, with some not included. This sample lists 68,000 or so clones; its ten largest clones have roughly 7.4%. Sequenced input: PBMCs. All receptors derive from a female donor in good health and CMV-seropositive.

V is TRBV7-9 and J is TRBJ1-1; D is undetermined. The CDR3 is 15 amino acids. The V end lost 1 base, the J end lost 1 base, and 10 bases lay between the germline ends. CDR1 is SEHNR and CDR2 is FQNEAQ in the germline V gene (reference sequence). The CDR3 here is CASSLVGSGNTEAFF. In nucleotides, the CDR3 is TGTGCCAGCAGCTTAGTCGGTAGTGGGAACACTGAAGCTTTCTTT.

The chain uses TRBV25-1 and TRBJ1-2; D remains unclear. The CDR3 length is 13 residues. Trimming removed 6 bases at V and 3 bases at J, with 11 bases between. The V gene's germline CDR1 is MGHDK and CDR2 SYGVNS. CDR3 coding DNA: TGTGCCAGCAGGGACCGGGAACACTATGGCTACACCTTC. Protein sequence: CASRDREHYGYTF.

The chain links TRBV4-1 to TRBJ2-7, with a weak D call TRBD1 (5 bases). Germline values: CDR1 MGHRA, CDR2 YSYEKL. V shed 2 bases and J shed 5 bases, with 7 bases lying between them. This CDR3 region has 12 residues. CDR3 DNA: TGCGCCAGCAGCCAAACAGGAAACGAGCAGTACTTC. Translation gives CASSQTGNEQYF.

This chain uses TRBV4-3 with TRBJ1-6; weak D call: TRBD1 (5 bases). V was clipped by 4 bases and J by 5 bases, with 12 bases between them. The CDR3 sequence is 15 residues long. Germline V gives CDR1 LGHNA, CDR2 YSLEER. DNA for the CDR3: TGCGCCAGCAGCCCGGGGGGGTCCCATAATTCACCCCTCCACTTT. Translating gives CASSPGGSHNSPLHF.

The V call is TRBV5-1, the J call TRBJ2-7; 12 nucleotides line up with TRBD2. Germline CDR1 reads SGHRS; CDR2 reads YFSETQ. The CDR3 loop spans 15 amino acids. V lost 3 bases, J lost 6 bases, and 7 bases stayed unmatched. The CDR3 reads CASSSTLAGGREQYF. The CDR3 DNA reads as TGCGCCAGCAGCTCAACTCTAGCGGGAGGGCGCGAGCAGTACTTC.

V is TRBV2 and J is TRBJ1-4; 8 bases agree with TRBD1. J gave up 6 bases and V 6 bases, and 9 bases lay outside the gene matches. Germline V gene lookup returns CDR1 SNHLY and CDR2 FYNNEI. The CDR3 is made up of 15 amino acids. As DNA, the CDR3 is TGTGCCAGCAGGAAACGGGACAGGATTCATGAAAAACTGTTTTTT. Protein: CASRKRDRIHEKLFF.

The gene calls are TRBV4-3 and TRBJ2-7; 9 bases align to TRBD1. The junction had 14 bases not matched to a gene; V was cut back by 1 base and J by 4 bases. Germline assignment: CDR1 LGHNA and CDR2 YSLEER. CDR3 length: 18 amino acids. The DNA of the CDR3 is TGCGCCAGCAGCCAAGCCGATTACCGGGACAGGGTCCAATACGAGCAGTACTTC. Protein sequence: CASSQADYRDRVQYEQYF.

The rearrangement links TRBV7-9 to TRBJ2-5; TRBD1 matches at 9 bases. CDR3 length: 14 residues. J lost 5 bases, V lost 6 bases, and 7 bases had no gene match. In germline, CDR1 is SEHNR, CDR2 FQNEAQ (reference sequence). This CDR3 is CASRIQGAGETQYF. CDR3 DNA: TGTGCCAGCAGGATACAGGGGGCAGGCGAGACCCAGTACTTC.

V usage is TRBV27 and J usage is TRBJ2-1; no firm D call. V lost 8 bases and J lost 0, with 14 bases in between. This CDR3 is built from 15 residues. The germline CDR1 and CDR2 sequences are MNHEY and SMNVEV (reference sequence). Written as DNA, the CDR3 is TGTGCCAGCTTCCCGAGATTGAGCTCCTACAATGAGCAGTTCTTC. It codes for CASFPRLSSYNEQFF.

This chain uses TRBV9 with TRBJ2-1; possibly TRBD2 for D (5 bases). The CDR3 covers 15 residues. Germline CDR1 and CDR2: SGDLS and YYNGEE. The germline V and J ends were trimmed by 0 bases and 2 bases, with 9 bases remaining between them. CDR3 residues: CASSVEVSAYNEQFF. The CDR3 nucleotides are TGTGCCAGCAGCGTAGAGGTTAGCGCCTACAATGAGCAGTTCTTC.

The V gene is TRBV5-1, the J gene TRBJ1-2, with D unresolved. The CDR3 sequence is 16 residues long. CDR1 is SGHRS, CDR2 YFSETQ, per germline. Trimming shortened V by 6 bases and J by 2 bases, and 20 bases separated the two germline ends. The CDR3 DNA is TGCGCCAGCATGGACGAGGGTCTGGATGGAAACTATGGCTACACCTTC. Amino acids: CASMDEGLDGNYGYTF.

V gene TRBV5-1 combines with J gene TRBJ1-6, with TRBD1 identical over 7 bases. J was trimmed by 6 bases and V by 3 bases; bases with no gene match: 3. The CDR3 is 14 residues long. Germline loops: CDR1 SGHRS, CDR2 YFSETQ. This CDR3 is CASSWDSLNSPLHF. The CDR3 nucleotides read TGCGCCAGCAGCTGGGACAGCCTTAATTCACCCCTCCACTTT.

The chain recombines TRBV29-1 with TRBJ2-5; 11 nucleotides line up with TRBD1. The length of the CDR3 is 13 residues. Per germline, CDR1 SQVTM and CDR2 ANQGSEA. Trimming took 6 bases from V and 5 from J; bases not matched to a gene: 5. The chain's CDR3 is CSVKRDRGETQYF. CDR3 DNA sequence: TGCAGCGTAAAACGGGACAGGGGGGAGACCCAGTACTTC.

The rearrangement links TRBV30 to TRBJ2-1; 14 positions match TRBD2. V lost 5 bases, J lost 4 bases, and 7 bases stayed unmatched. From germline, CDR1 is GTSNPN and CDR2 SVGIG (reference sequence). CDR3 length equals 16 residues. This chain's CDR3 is CAWGGTSGREYNEQFF. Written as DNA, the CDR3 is TGTGCCTGGGGAGGGACTAGCGGGAGAGAATACAATGAGCAGTTCTTC.

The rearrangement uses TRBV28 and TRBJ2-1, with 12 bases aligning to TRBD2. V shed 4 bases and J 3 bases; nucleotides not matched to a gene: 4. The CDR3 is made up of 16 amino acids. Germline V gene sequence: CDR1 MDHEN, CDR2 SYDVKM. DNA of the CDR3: TGTGCCAGCAGTTCGCGACTAGCGGGGGACTACAATGAGCAGTTCTTC. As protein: CASSSRLAGDYNEQFF.

DNA for the CDR3: TGTGCCAGTAGCCAGGCGAAAGTTACCCCCCAGCATTTT. Amino acids: CASSQAKVTPQHF. The chain employs TRBV19 and TRBJ1-5; D uncertain. The CDR3 is 13 amino acids. Trimming took 6 bases from V and 10 from J, leaving 16 bases between them. Per the germline V gene, CDR1 is LNHDA and CDR2 is SQIVND (reference sequence). The full variable domain, in which reference TRBV19 and TRBJ1-5 provide the parts outside the CDR3, is DGGITQSPKYLFRKEGQNVTLSCEQNLNHDAMYWYRQDPGQGLRLIYYSQIVNDFQKGDIAEGYSVSREKKESFPLTVTSAQKNPTAFYLCASSQAKVTPQHFGDGTRLSIL.

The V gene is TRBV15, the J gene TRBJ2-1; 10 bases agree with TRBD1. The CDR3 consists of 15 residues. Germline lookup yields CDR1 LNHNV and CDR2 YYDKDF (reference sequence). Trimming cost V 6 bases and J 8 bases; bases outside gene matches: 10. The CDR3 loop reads CATRDGQGEVDEQFF. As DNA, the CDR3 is TGTGCCACCAGAGACGGACAGGGGGAAGTTGATGAGCAGTTCTTC.

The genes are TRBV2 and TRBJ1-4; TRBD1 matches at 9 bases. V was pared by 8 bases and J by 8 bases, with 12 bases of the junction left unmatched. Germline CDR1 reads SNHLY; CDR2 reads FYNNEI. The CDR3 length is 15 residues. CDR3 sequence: CASGLRDRVSEKLFF. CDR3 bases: TGTGCCAGCGGACTGAGGGACAGGGTATCCGAAAAACTGTTTTTT.

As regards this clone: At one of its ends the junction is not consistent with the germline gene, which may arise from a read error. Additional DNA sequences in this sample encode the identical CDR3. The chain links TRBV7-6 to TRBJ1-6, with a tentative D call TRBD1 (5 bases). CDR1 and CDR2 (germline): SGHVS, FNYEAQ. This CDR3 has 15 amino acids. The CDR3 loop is CASSPRDSQHSPLHF. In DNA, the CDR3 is TGTGCCAGCAGCCCCCGGGACTCCCAACATTCCCCCCTCCACTTT.

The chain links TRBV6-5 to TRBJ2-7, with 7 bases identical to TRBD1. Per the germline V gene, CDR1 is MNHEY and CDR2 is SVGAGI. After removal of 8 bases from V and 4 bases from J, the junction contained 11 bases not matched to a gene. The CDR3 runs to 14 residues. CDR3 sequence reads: CASSSTGSLYEQYF. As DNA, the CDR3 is TGTGCCAGCTCGTCGACAGGGAGTCTTTACGAGCAGTACTTC.

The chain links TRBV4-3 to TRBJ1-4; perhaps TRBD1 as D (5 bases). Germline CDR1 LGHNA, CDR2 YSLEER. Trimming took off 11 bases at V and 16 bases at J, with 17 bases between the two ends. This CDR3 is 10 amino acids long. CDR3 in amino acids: CALGGDEGFF. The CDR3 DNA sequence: TGCGCCCTAGGAGGGGACGAAGGGTTTTTT.

The CDR3 is CATSRDRGSNQPQHF. For the CDR3, the DNA is TGTGCCACCAGCAGAGATAGAGGCAGCAATCAGCCCCAGCATTTT. The J gene is TRBJ1-5, the V gene TRBV15; D gene unclear. The CDR3 is 15 amino acids. V was clipped by 0 bases and J by 1 base, with 7 bases between them. The germline CDR1 and CDR2 sequences are LNHNV and YYDKDF (reference sequence).

The CDR3 nucleotides are TGTGCCAGCAGTCCCCCCAGCGGGACACTCGATGAGCAGTTCTTC. This gives the protein CASSPPSGTLDEQFF. This rearrangement joins TRBV27 to TRBJ2-1; D might be TRBD2 (7 bases). Between the trimmed V and J ends, which lost 5 bases and 8 bases, there was a span of 19 bases. CDR1 is MNHEY, CDR2 SMNVEV, per germline (reference sequence). This CDR3 has 15 amino acids.

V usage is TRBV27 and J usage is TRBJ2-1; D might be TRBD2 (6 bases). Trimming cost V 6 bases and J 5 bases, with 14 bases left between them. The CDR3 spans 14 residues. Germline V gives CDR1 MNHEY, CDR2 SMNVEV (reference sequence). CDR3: CASSTGLSHNEQFF. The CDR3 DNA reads TGTGCCAGCAGCACGGGACTCTCTCACAATGAGCAGTTCTTC.

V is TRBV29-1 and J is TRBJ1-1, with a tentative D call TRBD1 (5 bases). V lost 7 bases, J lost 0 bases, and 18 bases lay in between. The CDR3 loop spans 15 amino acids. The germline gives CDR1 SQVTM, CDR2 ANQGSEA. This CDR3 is CSARDLFPLNTEAFF. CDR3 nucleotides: TGCAGCGCCCGGGACTTATTCCCCCTGAACACTGAAGCTTTCTTT.

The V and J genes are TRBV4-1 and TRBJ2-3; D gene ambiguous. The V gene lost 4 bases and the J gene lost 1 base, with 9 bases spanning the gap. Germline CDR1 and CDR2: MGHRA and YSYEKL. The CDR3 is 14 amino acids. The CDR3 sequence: CASSPRTGTDTQYF. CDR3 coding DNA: TGCGCCAGCAGCCCCCGAACTGGCACAGATACGCAGTATTTT.

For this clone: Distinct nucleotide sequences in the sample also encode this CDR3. The CDR3 sequence is CASSPSGSTDTQYF. CDR3 DNA: TGTGCCAGCTCACCATCGGGGAGCACAGATACGCAGTATTTT. The genes are TRBV18 and TRBJ2-3, with D tentatively TRBD2 (5 bases). This CDR3 contains 14 residues. The germline V gene encodes CDR1 KGHSH and CDR2 LQKENI. V was trimmed by 2 bases and J by 0 bases, leaving 6 bases between them.

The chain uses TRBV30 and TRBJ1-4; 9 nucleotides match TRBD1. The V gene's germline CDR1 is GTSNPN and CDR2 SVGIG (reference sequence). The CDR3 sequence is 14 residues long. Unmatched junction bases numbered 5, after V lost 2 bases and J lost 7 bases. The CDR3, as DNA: TGTGCCTGGAGTTTGACAGGGGGGACTGAAAAACTGTTTTTT. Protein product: CAWSLTGGTEKLFF.

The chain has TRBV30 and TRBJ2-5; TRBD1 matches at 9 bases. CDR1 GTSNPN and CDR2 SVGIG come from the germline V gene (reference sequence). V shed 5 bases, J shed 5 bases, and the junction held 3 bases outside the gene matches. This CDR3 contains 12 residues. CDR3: CAWGTGSETQYF. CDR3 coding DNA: TGTGCCTGGGGGACAGGGTCCGAGACCCAGTACTTC.

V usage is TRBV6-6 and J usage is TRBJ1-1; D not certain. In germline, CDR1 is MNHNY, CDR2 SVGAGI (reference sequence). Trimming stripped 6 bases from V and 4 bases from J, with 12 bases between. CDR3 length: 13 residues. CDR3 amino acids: CASSQAGSTEAFF. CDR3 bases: TGTGCCAGCAGCCAGGCGGGGAGCACTGAAGCTTTCTTT.

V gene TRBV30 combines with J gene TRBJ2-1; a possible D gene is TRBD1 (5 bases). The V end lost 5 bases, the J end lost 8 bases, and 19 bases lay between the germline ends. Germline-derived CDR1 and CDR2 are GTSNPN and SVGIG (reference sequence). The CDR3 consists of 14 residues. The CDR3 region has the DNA TGTGCCTGGGGCCTGACAGTAAGAGGAGATGAGCAGTTCTTC. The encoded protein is CAWGLTVRGDEQFF.

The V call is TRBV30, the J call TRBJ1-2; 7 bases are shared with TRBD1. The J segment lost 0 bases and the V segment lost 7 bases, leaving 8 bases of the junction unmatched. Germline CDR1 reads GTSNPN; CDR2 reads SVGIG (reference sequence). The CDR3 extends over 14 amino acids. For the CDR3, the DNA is TGTGCCTCCCACGTCGACAGGGCTAACTATGGCTACACCTTC. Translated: CASHVDRANYGYTF.